This TCR beta chain was captured by sequencing in a study of T cell clonality in common variable immunodeficiency. This clone was recorded at least ten times. Its antigen remains unknown. Read coverage stops 3 residues before the CDR3 terminus; the germline J gene supplies the remainder. Trimming at V came to 4 bases and at J to 9 bases, leaving 14 bases not matched to a gene. CDR3 size: 16 residues. The table came from immunoSEQ multiplex PCR; TCRdb's copy has only in-frame clones and leaves some out. There are about 66,000 clones in the sample, none observed a single time. Patients and controls were mostly of Caucasian heritage. Findings of the study overall: What drives increased CVID clonality needs T cell subpopulation sequencing. Shared TCRbeta clones were fewer between CVID subjects than controls.

Sequencing was carried out using peripheral blood mononuclear cells. The rearrangement links TRBV23-1 to TRBJ1-5; 8 bases match TRBD1. TRBV23-1 is noted as an ORF with a role that remains uncertain. The clonotype was recovered from a person aged 18-70 years in good health. CDR3 DNA (partial): TGCGCCAGCAGTCCCGGGAACAGGGGGGGTTACTGGCCC. Encoded protein: CASSPGNRGGYWP. The full CDR3 sequence reads CASSPGNRGGYWPQHF.